Below, 2 T cell receptor beta chains from the same sample are listed, as sequenced in a study of cytomegalovirus exposure and HLA in healthy donors (dated by TCRdb to 2016 to 2017). The receptor library was made with the immunoSEQ multiplex PCR assay. For the multiplex PCR, a mixture combining 60 forward primers for TCR Vbeta segments and 13 reverse primers for TCR Jbeta segments was used. TCRdb took this table from immuneACCESS and kept in-frame rearrangements with V and J called. Such tables lack part of the clones; where checked against another copy, unresolved V genes explain under half of the gap, and the rest is unexplained. This sample comprises roughly 180,000 clones, 85% of them detected only once. 1% of the sample is in the top ten clones. Sample: PBMCs. These receptors all come from a boy aged 2 to 10 in good health and CMV-seronegative.

The rearrangement joins TRBV6-5 to TRBJ1-5; a possible D gene is TRBD1 (6 bases). Germline CDR1 is MNHEY and CDR2 is SVGAGI. Deletions cut 5 bases from V and 4 bases from J, with 15 bases between. The CDR3 spans 15 residues. CDR3 in DNA: TGTGCCAGCAGTGCTAGGCAGGGGAAGAATCAGCCCCAGCATTTT. This encodes CASSARQGKNQPQHF.

The chain uses TRBV11-2 and TRBJ1-1; no firm D call. The V gene's germline CDR1 is SGHAT and CDR2 FQNNGV. V was shortened by 1 base and J by 7 bases, with 10 bases between the two germline ends. CDR3 length: 13 residues. CDR3 region: CASSLGWADEAFF. In DNA, the CDR3 is TGTGCCAGCAGCTTAGGATGGGCAGATGAAGCTTTCTTT. The entire variable domain, with the rest obtained from reference TRBV11-2 and TRBJ1-1, is as follows: EAGVAQSPRYKIIEKRQSVAFWCNPISGHATLYWYQQILGQGPKLLIQFQNNGVVDDSQLPKDRFSAERLKGVDSTLKIQPAKLEDSAVYLCASSLGWADEAFFGQGTRLTVV.